The 10 T cell receptor beta chains listed next were all sequenced from one sample in a study of T-cell memory formation after mild COVID-19. MiXCR, run by TCRdb on the 5' RACE reads, gives a single entry per CDR3 protein. The sample contains approximately 430,000 distinct CDR3 sequences, 20% to 30% of which appear only once. Sequenced: PBMCs or a T cell subset sorted from them (not recorded which). The receptors originated from an adult woman who had mild COVID-19 (a few samples of this study predate the infection). Cell type and time point are not known.

This clonotype was picked up a small number of times. The V call is TRBV7-7, the J call TRBJ2-2, with unresolved D. CDR1 and CDR2 (germline): SSHAT, FNYEAQ (reference sequence). There are 12 residues in the CDR3. DNA for the CDR3: TGTGCTAGCCCGACCCGAACCGGGGAGCTGTTTTTT. This sequence encodes CASPTRTGELFF.

The rearrangement links TRBV7-9 to TRBJ2-1; D is tentatively TRBD1 or TRBD2 (5 bases each). The CDR3 is 16 residues long. Germline CDR1 SEHNR, CDR2 FQNEAQ (reference sequence). V lost 5 bases and J lost 8, with 22 bases in between. CDR3 coding DNA: TGTGCCAGCAGCGTCTCCGGGACCCTGATAGTTCATGAGCAGTTCTTC. This translates into CASSVSGTLIVHEQFF.

The chain recombines TRBV24-1 with TRBJ1-5; possible D gene TRBD1, 5 bases. CDR1 is KGHDR, CDR2 SFDVKD, per germline. V gave up 6 bases and J gave up 6 bases, with 8 bases separating them. The CDR3 is 12 residues long. This CDR3 is CATSLGAQPQHF. CDR3 coding DNA: TGTGCCACCAGTCTCGGGGCTCAGCCCCAGCATTTT.

The table lists this clonotype with many counts. The chain uses TRBV4-3 and TRBJ1-1; TRBD1 agrees at 10 bases. Germline-derived CDR1 and CDR2 are LGHNA and YSLEER. The CDR3 has 16 amino acids. V was pared by 4 bases and J by 0 bases, with 5 bases of the junction left unmatched. The CDR3 reads CASSPGQGGMNTEAFF. The CDR3 nucleotides are TGCGCCAGCAGCCCCGGACAGGGGGGCATGAACACTGAAGCTTTCTTT.

This clonotype was observed a few times. The chain is built from TRBV30 and TRBJ2-3; D perhaps matches TRBD2 (5 bases). V was trimmed by 3 bases and J by 2 bases, leaving 9 bases between them. Germline CDR1 is GTSNPN and CDR2 is SVGIG (reference sequence). CDR3 length equals 13 residues. This CDR3 is CAWRSGPTDTQYF. CDR3 in DNA: TGTGCCTGGAGAAGCGGACCCACAGATACGCAGTATTTT.

The chain joins TRBV20-1 to TRBJ2-1; D gene uncertain. The germline V gene has CDR1 DFQATT and CDR2 SNEGSKA (reference sequence). The V end lost 3 bases, the J end lost 0 bases, and 6 bases lay between the germline ends. The CDR3 spans 13 residues. In nucleotides, the CDR3 is TGCAGTGCTAGGTTAAGCTCCTACAATGAGCAGTTCTTC. This encodes CSARLSSYNEQFF.

The rearrangement links TRBV2 to TRBJ2-3, with D possibly being TRBD2 (5 bases). The length of the CDR3 is 13 residues. Germline CDR1 is SNHLY and CDR2 is FYNNEI. Trimming took off 7 bases at V and 4 bases at J, with 12 bases between the two ends. The CDR3 sequence: CASMSGYPDTQYF. The CDR3, as DNA: TGTGCCAGCATGTCGGGGTACCCAGATACGCAGTATTTT.

This clonotype was seen a handful of times. This chain joins TRBV10-2 and TRBJ1-1, with 8 positions matching TRBD1. This CDR3 contains 15 residues. The ends lost 4 bases at V and 1 base at J; junction bases unmatched: 5. CDR1 is WSHSY and CDR2 is SAAADI in the germline V gene. Written as DNA, the CDR3 is TGCGCCAGCAGTGCCAGGGGGCTAAGGAACACTGAAGCTTTCTTT. Its translation: CASSARGLRNTEAFF.

There are a few counts of this clonotype. The chain links TRBV29-1 to TRBJ2-1, with 9 nucleotides matching TRBD1. Germline V gene sequence: CDR1 SQVTM, CDR2 ANQGSEA. The CDR3 contains 13 residues. Germline trimming cut 6 bases from V and 4 bases from J; bases unmatched to any gene: 4. CDR3: CSVGTGIYNEQFF. CDR3 bases: TGCAGCGTAGGGACAGGGATTTACAATGAGCAGTTCTTC.

This clonotype was picked up a small number of times. This chain joins TRBV9 and TRBJ2-1, with TRBD1 identical over 9 bases. This CDR3 has 16 residues. V lost 2 bases, J lost 6 bases, and 9 bases stayed unmatched. Germline V gene sequence: CDR1 SGDLS, CDR2 YYNGEE. For the CDR3, the DNA is TGTGCCAGCAGCGTCGGACCGGACAGGGGAGTCAATGAGCAGTTCTTC. Amino acids: CASSVGPDRGVNEQFF.